The 15 T cell receptor beta chains listed next were all sequenced from one sample in a study of response to subunit inactivated influenza vaccine. Each CDR3 protein gets one entry after TCRdb re-called the RT-PCR reads with MiXCR. The sample shows some 480,000 distinct CDR3 sequences, 9.5% to 12% of them seen only once. The material was PBMCs from blood, obtained roughly 47 days after vaccination. These receptors were collected from a man aged 45-65 years who received an inactivated influenza vaccine.

The table lists this clonotype with a few counts. The V call is TRBV15, the J call TRBJ2-3; no reliable D call. The CDR3 is made up of 11 amino acids. Germline V lookup: CDR1 LNHNV, CDR2 YYDKDF (reference sequence). V was clipped by 3 bases and J by 6 bases, with 4 bases between them. The CDR3 is CATSRGDTQYF. The CDR3 DNA reads TGTGCCACCAGCAGGGGGGATACGCAGTATTTT.

The sample holds a few counts of this clonotype. This sequence joins TRBV10-3 and TRBJ2-7, with D hard to call. V was pared by 4 bases and J by 4 bases, with 8 bases between. The CDR3 has 12 residues. Germline V gene sequence: CDR1 ENHRY, CDR2 SYGVKD. CDR3 bases: TGTGCCATCAGTGTGAACACGTACGAGCAGTACTTC. Protein product: CAISVNTYEQYF.

This clonotype was counted at least ten times. The CDR3 is CSVSDFYEQYF. CDR3 nucleotide sequence: TGCAGCGTTTCCGACTTCTACGAGCAGTACTTC. The chain employs TRBV29-1 and TRBJ2-7; D ambiguous. The CDR3 covers 11 residues. CDR1 and CDR2 from the germline V gene are SQVTM and ANQGSEA. The V gene lost 5 bases and the J gene lost 3 bases, with 8 bases spanning the gap.

Regarding this clonotype: One base away lies a much larger clone, so this may be a sequencing read error. The chain is built from TRBV5-1 and TRBJ2-1, with D hard to call. This CDR3 comprises 13 residues. Germline V gene lookup returns CDR1 SGHRS and CDR2 YFSETQ. The CDR3 DNA reads TGCGCCAGCAGCTCAAGTACGGGTGATGAGCAGGTCTTC. It is translated as CASSSSTGDEQVF.

This clonotype was detected many times. This chain uses TRBV5-1 with TRBJ2-1; 10 nucleotides agree with TRBD1. The CDR3 covers 16 residues. The J segment lost 2 bases and the V segment lost 4 bases, leaving 6 bases of the junction unmatched. Germline V gene data show CDR1 as SGHRS and CDR2 as YFSETQ. This chain's CDR3 is CASSRSGTGAYNEQFF. The DNA for the CDR3 is TGCGCCAGCAGCAGATCCGGGACAGGGGCCTACAATGAGCAGTTCTTC.

This clonotype has a count of ten or more. CDR3 loop: CASSPYRDTQYF. CDR3 sequence (DNA): TGTGCCAGCTCACCATATCGCGATACGCAGTATTTT. This chain connects TRBV18 to TRBJ2-3; D remains ambiguous. Between the trimmed V and J ends, which lost 2 bases and 6 bases, there was a span of 6 bases. This CDR3 region has 12 residues. CDR1 is KGHSH, CDR2 LQKENI, per germline.

The chain carries TRBV12-3 or TRBV12-4 and TRBJ2-1, with 7 bases fitting TRBD2. This CDR3 has 14 residues. V shed 6 bases, J shed 2 bases, and the junction held 4 bases outside the gene matches. CDR3 sequence (DNA): TGTGCCAGCAGAAGCGGGACCACCTACAATGAGCAGTTCTTC. Protein sequence: CASRSGTTYNEQFF.

This clonotype was counted only a few times. V is TRBV4-2 and J is TRBJ1-6; D is ambiguous. The CDR3 sequence is 15 residues long. Germline CDR1 is LGHNA and CDR2 is YNFKEQ. Trimming pared 0 bases from V and 5 bases from J, leaving 8 bases between. Here the CDR3 DNA reads TGTGCCAGCAGCCAAGATGCTTTCAATAATTCACCCCTCCACTTT. Amino acids: CASSQDAFNNSPLHF.

This clonotype appeared a few times. The chain recombines TRBV11-1 with TRBJ2-1; TRBD2 aligns across 13 bases. The germline gives CDR1 SGHAT, CDR2 FQDESV (reference sequence). Trimming at V came to 5 bases and at J to 0 bases, leaving 7 bases not matched to a gene. The length of the CDR3 is 18 residues. Here the CDR3 reads CASSPWTSGGSSYNEQFF. The DNA of the CDR3 is TGTGCCAGCAGCCCATGGACTAGCGGGGGTAGCTCCTACAATGAGCAGTTCTTC.

The chain couples TRBV5-1 to TRBJ2-7; D perhaps matches TRBD1 (5 bases). Trimming cost V 0 bases and J 3 bases, with 16 bases left between them. The V gene's germline CDR1 is SGHRS and CDR2 YFSETQ. This CDR3 has 16 amino acids. CDR3 residues: CASSLDPDSPHYEQYF. The CDR3 DNA follows: TGCGCCAGCAGCTTGGATCCAGACAGCCCCCACTACGAGCAGTACTTC. The entire variable domain, with the rest obtained from reference TRBV5-1 and TRBJ2-7, is as follows: KAGVTQTPRYLIKTRGQQVTLSCSPISGHRSVSWYQQTPGQGLQFLFEYFSETQRNKGNFPGRFSGRQFSNSRSEMNVSTLELGDSALYLCASSLDPDSPHYEQYFGPGTRLTVT.

The chain uses TRBV4-3 and TRBJ2-3; weak D call: TRBD1 (6 bases). The V gene lost 3 bases and the J gene lost 0 bases, with 13 bases spanning the gap. Germline V CDR1 and CDR2: LGHNA, YSLEER. The CDR3 totals 16 residues. The DNA for the CDR3 is TGCGCCAGCAGCCAGGGAACAGGGTGGAGCACAGATACGCAGTATTTT. Its protein is CASSQGTGWSTDTQYF.

This clonotype was seen only a few times. V is TRBV7-6 and J is TRBJ2-1, with D maybe TRBD1 (8 bases). V was clipped by 5 bases and J by 8 bases, with 22 bases between them. The germline gives CDR1 SGHVS, CDR2 FNYEAQ. The CDR3 is 16 residues long. The DNA of the CDR3 is TGTGCCAGCAGCCCCAGAGCGGGGACAGGTGGTCATGAGCAGTTCTTC. This sequence encodes CASSPRAGTGGHEQFF.

J is TRBJ1-5 and V is TRBV24-1; 9 bases align to TRBD1. V lost 3 bases and J lost 5; bases outside the gene matches: 7. Germline CDR1 KGHDR, CDR2 SFDVKD. The CDR3 is 16 residues long. As DNA, the CDR3 is TGTGCCACCAGTGATAGTGGTGGACAGGGGCATCAGCCCCAGCATTTT. This sequence encodes CATSDSGGQGHQPQHF.

The CDR3: CSAKRGASNQPQHF. CDR3 nucleotide sequence: TGCAGTGCTAAACGGGGGGCGAGCAATCAGCCCCAGCATTTT. The chain joins TRBV20-1 to TRBJ1-5; TRBD1 might be the D (6 bases). CDR3 length: 14 amino acids. Germline V gene lookup returns CDR1 DFQATT and CDR2 SNEGSKA (reference sequence). V lost 4 bases and J 1 base, leaving 11 bases between the germline ends.

This clonotype was seen ten or more times. This sequence joins TRBV29-1 and TRBJ2-2, with a possible D match to TRBD2 (6 bases). CDR1 SQVTM and CDR2 ANQGSEA come from the germline V gene. The V end lost 4 bases, the J end lost 2 bases, and 11 bases lay between the germline ends. This CDR3 is built from 14 residues. The CDR3 region has the DNA TGCAGCGTTGGGGGACTGGTAAACACCGGGGAGCTGTTTTTT. Protein: CSVGGLVNTGELFF.